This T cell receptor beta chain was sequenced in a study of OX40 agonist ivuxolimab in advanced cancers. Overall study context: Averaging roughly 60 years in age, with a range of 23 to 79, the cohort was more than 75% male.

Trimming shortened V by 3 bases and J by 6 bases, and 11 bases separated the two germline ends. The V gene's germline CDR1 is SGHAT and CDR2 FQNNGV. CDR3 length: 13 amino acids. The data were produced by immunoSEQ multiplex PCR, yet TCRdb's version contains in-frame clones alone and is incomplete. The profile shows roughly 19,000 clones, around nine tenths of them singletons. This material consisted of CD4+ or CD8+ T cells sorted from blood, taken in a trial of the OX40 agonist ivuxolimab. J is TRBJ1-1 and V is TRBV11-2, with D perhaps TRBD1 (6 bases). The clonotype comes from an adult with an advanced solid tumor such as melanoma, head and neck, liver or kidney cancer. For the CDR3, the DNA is TGTGCCAGCAGCTTGGCACAGGGTTCTGAAGCTTTCTTT. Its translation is CASSLAQGSEAFF.